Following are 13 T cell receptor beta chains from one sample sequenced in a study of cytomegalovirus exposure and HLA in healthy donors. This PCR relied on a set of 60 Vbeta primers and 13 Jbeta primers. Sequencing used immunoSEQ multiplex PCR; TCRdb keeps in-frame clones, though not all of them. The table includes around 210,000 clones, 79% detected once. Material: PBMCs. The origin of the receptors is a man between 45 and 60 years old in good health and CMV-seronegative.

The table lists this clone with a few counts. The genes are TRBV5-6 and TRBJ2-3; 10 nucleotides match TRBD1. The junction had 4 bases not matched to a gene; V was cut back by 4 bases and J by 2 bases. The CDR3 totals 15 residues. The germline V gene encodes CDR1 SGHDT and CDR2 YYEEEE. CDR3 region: CASSMGQGSTDTQYF. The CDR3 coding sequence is TGTGCCAGCAGCATGGGACAGGGGTCCACAGATACGCAGTATTTT.

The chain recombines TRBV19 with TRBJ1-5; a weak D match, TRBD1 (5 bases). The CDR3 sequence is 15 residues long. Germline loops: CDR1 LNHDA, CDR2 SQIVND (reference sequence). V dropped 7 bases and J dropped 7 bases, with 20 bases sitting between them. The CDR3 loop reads CASTLRGGSGQPQHF. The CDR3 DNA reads TGTGCCAGTACCTTACGGGGGGGGTCGGGACAGCCCCAGCATTTT.

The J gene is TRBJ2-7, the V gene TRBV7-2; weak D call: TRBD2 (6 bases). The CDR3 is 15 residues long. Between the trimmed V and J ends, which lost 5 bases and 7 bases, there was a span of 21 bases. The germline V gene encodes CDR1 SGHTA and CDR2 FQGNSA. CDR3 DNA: TGTGCCAGCAGCCCCGGGGAGCGGAGGGCGGGGGAGCAGTACTTC. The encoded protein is CASSPGERRAGEQYF.

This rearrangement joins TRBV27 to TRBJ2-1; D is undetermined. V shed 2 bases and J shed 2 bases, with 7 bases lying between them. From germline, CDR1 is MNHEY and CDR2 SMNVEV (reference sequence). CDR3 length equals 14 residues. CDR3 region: CASSLAVTYNEQFF. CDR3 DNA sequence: TGTGCCAGCAGTTTAGCGGTAACCTACAATGAGCAGTTCTTC.

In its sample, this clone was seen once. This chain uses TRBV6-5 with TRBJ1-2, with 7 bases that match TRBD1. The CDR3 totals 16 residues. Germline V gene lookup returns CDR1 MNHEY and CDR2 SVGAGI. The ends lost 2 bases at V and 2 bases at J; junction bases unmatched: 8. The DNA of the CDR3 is TGTGCCAGCAGTTACACCGGGACAGCTCTAAACTATGGCTACACCTTC. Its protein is CASSYTGTALNYGYTF.

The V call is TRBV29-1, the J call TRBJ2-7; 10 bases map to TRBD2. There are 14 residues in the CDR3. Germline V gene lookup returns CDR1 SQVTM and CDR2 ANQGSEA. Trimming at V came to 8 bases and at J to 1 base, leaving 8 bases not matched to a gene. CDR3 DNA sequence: TGCAGCATCACTAGCGGGGCGAATTCCTACGAGCAGTACTTC. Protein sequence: CSITSGANSYEQYF.

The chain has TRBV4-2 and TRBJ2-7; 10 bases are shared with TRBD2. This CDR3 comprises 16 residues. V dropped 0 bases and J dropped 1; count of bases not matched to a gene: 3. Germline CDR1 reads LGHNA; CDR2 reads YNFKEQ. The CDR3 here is CASSQEGLAKSYEQYF. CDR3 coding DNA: TGTGCCAGCAGCCAAGAGGGACTAGCGAAATCCTACGAGCAGTACTTC.

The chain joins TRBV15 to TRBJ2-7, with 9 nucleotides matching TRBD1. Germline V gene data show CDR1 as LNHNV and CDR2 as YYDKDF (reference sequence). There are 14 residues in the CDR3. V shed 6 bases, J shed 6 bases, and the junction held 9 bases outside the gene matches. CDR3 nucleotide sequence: TGTGCCACCAGAGAAACAGGGGGCGCAACCGAGCAGTACTTC. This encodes CATRETGGATEQYF.

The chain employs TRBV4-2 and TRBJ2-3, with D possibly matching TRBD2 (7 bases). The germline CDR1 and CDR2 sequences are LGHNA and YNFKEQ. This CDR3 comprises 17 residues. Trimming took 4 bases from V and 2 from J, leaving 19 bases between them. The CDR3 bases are TGTGCCAGCAGCCTCCGTGGGGGGGCGGGCTACACAGATACGCAGTATTTT. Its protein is CASSLRGGAGYTDTQYF.

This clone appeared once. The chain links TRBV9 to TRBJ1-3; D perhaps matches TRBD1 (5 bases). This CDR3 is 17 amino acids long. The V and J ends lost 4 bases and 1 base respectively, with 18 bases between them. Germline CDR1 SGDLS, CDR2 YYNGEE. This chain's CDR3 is CASSPISSRGSGNTIYF. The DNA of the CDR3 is TGTGCCAGCAGCCCGATCAGCTCACGGGGGTCTGGAAACACCATATATTTT.

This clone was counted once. DNA for the CDR3: TGTGCCTGGGACAGGGGAGGGACTAGCGGTATCACCGAGGGGCAGTTCTTC. Its translation: CAWDRGGTSGITEGQFF. V usage is TRBV30 and J usage is TRBJ2-1; 11 nucleotides match TRBD2. Germline CDR1 is GTSNPN and CDR2 is SVGIG (reference sequence). The junction had 21 bases not matched to a gene; V was cut back by 5 bases and J by 12 bases. The CDR3 sequence is 17 residues long.

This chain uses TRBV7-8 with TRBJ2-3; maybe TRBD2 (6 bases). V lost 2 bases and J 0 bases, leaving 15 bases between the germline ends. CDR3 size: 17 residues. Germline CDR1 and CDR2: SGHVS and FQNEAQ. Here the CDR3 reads CASSLTALASSTDTQYF. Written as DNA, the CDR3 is TGTGCCAGCAGCTTAACCGCTCTAGCGTCTAGCACAGATACGCAGTATTTT.

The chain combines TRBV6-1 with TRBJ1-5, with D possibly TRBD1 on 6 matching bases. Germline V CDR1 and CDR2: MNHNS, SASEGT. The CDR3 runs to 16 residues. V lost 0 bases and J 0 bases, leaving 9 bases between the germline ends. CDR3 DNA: TGTGCCAGCAGTGAAGCGCGGACAGCTAGCAATCAGCCCCAGCATTTT. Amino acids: CASSEARTASNQPQHF.